The clone carrying this TCR beta chain appeared a single time. The antigen remains undetermined. The sample belongs to a study of prognosis after radiotherapy for stage I lung cancer. Two rounds of multiplex PCR amplified TCR beta CDR3 from genomic DNA. The authors ran first-round PCR with primers specific to each TRBV and TRBJ gene. TCRdb redid the calling of the multiplex PCR reads with MiXCR, one entry per CDR3 protein. The sample holds fewer than 35,000 distinct CDR3 sequences, about a third seen once. The CDR3 length is 17 residues. V dropped 6 bases and J dropped 2 bases, with 22 bases sitting between them. The germline V gene has CDR1 SGHTS and CDR2 YDEGEE. Broader study findings: Where distant metastases developed, patients had lower Shannon entropy after stereotactic body radiation therapy.

The sample was PBMCs, taken before or after stereotactic body radiation therapy (not recorded which). The sequence was obtained from a donor over 45 with non-small cell lung cancer. The genes are TRBV5-8 and TRBJ2-3; tentatively, D is TRBD1 (6 bases). Here the CDR3 DNA reads TGTGCCAGCATCCTGCACTTCGCGACAGGAGCCACAGATACGCAGTATTTT. This codes for CASILHFATGATDTQYF.